Below, one T cell receptor (beta chain) is given with its context. Its binding antigen is unknown. No clone much larger than this one lies a single base away; base qualities are absent. CDR3 length: 15 amino acids, cysteine to phenylalanine. Of all the DNA, just the CDR3 is kept, 45 bases in frame from base 1. CDR1 and CDR2, looked up from the germline V gene (reference sequence), are SEHNR and FQNEAQ. A distance of 6 bases separates the germline ends of V and J, which lose 0 bases and 0 bases respectively. The immunoSEQ Assay, a bias-controlled multiplex PCR, was used to amplify TCRbeta CDR3 regions from genomic DNA. Per the original workflow: Nucleated cell counts per sample were estimated from amplification of reference gene primers within the assay. To quantify the absolute abundance of each unique TCRbeta CDR3 rearrangement, sequence reads were collapsed and filtered. For each sample, productive Simpson clonality was calculated as the square root of Simpson's diversity index over productive rearrangements. Sourced from immuneACCESS, this table was stored by TCRdb with only in-frame sequences that have V and J called. A share of the clones is absent; for the studies checked, an unresolved V gene accounts for under half, and the remainder has no known explanation. V and J calls and clone size are those listed in that table; D and trimming were worked out from the DNA. The sample table holds more than 25,000 clones, of which about 90% were seen once. The ten largest clones capture around 0.55% of the sample.

The entry originates in a study of blood T cell repertoires in COVID-19 (dated by TCRdb to between 2020 and 2021). As for the study more broadly: Samples from collaborators originated in the United States, Italy and Spain and spanned both the acute and convalescent phases of COVID-19. The prospective study material was composed of cDNA or gDNA derived from T cells, B-cell-depleted T cells, or PBMCs. A de-identified subject ID, COVID-19 status, age in years and sex were almost always included in the sample metadata. Samples came from the ongoing ImmuneRACE study (first 160 participants) plus 1,254 subjects from 6 global collaborators. A freely available public database, intended as a resource for researchers studying the immune response to SARS-CoV-2, is where the repertoires were released. Where HLA class I and class II types were available, the types were taken from metadata supplied by the sample provider, not from assay-based typing. The dataset comprised deeply sampled blood TCRbeta repertoires from subjects exposed to, actively infected with, or recovered from COVID-19.

The collaborating institutions used their own protocols to collect whole blood in K2EDTA tubes. For TCRbeta analysis, collaborators shipped samples as frozen whole blood, isolated PBMCs, or DNA extracted from either of those sample types. Study-level results and caveats: The quantity of clinical and demographic metadata differed by source and by participant and was supplied without curation.

Source material: peripheral blood. This chain joins TRBV7-9 to TRBJ1-3; matching of 5 bases hints at TRBD1 as the D gene. The source of this sequence is a woman aged 40 to 55 with active or convalescent COVID-19. At the DNA level, the sequence is TGTGCCAGCAGCTTAGCCGGACACTCTGGAAACACCATATATTTT. Its translation is CASSLAGHSGNTIYF. Beyond the CDR3, the reference TRBV7-9 and TRBJ1-3 genes provide the residues; the full variable domain reads: DTGVSQNPRHKITKRGQNVTFRCDPISEHNRLYWYRQTLGQGPEFLTYFQNEAQLEKSRLLSDRFSAERPKGSFSTLEIQRTEQGDSAMYLCASSLAGHSGNTIYFGEGSWLTVV.